The sequence of this T cell receptor beta chain was determined in a study of cytomegalovirus exposure and HLA in healthy donors. With 0 bases removed from V and 8 bases from J, the gap between germline ends came to 7 bases. Germline V CDR1 and CDR2: LNHNV, YYDKDF (reference sequence). The CDR3 sequence is 13 residues long. Researchers ran the PCR with 60 Vbeta and 13 Jbeta primers. The data were produced by immunoSEQ multiplex PCR, yet TCRdb's version contains in-frame clones alone and is incomplete. The table records about 150,000 clones, around 79% of them present only once. As regards this clone: Its antigen is unidentified.

Points from the study as a whole: In a later analysis, HLA-associated beta chains showed higher expansion and lower generation probabilities than comparable chains.

The source material was PBMCs. The rearrangement joins TRBV15 to TRBJ2-2; D unclear. The receptor's source is a male donor in good health and CMV-seronegative. CDR3: CATSREPAGELFF. CDR3 DNA sequence: TGTGCCACCAGCAGAGAACCAGCGGGGGAGCTGTTTTTT.